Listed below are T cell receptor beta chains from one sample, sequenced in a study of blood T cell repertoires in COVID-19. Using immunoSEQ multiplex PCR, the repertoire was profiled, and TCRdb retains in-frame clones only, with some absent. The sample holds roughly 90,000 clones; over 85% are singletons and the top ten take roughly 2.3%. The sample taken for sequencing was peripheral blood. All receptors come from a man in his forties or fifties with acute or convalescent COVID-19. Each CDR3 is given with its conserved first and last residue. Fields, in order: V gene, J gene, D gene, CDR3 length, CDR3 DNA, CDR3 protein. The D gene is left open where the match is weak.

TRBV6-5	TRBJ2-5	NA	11	TGTGCCACACTTATGCAAGAGACCCAGTACTTC	CATLMQETQYF
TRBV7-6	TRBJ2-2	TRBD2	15	TGTGCCAGCAGCCGACTAGCGGGAAATATCGGGGAGCTGTTTTTT	CASSRLAGNIGELFF
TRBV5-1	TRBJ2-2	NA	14	TGCGCCAGCAGCTTGACAGGGTTTGACGGGGAGCTGTTTTTT	CASSLTGFDGELFF
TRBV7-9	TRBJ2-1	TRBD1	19	TGTGCCAGCAGCTCCCGTCGTCCGGGACAGGAGAGCTCCTACAATGAGCAGTTCTTC	CASSSRRPGQESSYNEQFF
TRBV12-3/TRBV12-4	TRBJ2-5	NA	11	TGTGCCAGCAGGCAGGGGGAGACCCAGTACTTC	CASRQGETQYF
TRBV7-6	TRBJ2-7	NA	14	TGTGCCAGCAGCCCAATAACGGGGACCTACGAGCAGTACTTC	CASSPITGTYEQYF
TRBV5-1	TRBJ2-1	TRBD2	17	TGCGCCAGCAGCTTGGGTGGCGGGAGGGCCGGTTACAATGAGCAGTTCTTC	CASSLGGGRAGYNEQFF
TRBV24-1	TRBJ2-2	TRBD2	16	TGTGCCACAGGGGATTCTGGGGGGGCGAACACCGGGGAGCTGTTTTTT	CATGDSGGANTGELFF
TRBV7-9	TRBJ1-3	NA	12	TGTGCCGGACAAAAGGGGCGAAACACCATATATTTT	CAGQKGRNTIYF
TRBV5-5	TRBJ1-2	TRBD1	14	TGTGCCAGCAGCTTGGAGGGGGCTGGCTATGGCTACACCTTC	CASSLEGAGYGYTF
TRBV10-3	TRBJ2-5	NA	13	TGTGCCATCCGCGGCAACCCTCAAGAGACCCAGTACTTC	CAIRGNPQETQYF